A selection of T cell receptor beta chains follows, all from one sample in a study of blood T cell repertoires in COVID-19. Sequencing used immunoSEQ multiplex PCR; TCRdb keeps in-frame clones, though not all of them. The sample has 77,000 or so clones, roughly 89% seen once. Material: peripheral blood. The receptors originated from a man aged 45-65 years with active COVID-19. Both conserved end residues are part of each CDR3. D genes are given only for firm matches. Size values are once, few and many counts, or a class for expanded clones, and some rows have none.

clone size: -; D gene: TRBD1; J gene: TRBJ1-1; V gene: TRBV6-5; CDR3 protein: CASDRDTEAFF; CDR3 DNA: TGTGCCAGCGACAGGGACACTGAAGCTTTCTTT
clone size: -; D gene: TRBD2; J gene: TRBJ2-2; V gene: TRBV4-1; CDR3 protein: CASSQEGLASGELFF; CDR3 DNA: TGCGCCAGCAGCCAAGAGGGACTAGCCTCCGGGGAGCTGTTTTTT
clone size: -; D gene: -; J gene: TRBJ1-2; V gene: TRBV2; CDR3 protein: CASRAPGGRDGNYGYTF; CDR3 DNA: TGTGCCAGCAGGGCCCCCGGCGGCAGGGATGGGAACTATGGCTACACCTTC
clone size: once; D gene: TRBD2; J gene: TRBJ2-5; V gene: TRBV27; CDR3 protein: CASSLAGGWETQYF; CDR3 DNA: TGTGCCAGCAGTCTAGCGGGGGGATGGGAGACCCAGTACTTC
clone size: -; D gene: -; J gene: TRBJ2-7; V gene: TRBV11-3; CDR3 protein: CASSLGSSYEQYF; CDR3 DNA: TGTGCCAGCAGCTTAGGGAGCTCCTACGAGCAGTACTTC
clone size: -; D gene: -; J gene: TRBJ2-5; V gene: TRBV7-7; CDR3 protein: CASSTGRGSQETQYF; CDR3 DNA: TGTGCTAGCAGTACAGGCCGGGGGAGCCAAGAGACCCAGTACTTC
clone size: -; D gene: -; J gene: TRBJ1-1; V gene: TRBV10-3; CDR3 protein: CAIRTSETNTEAFF; CDR3 DNA: TGTGCCATCAGGACTTCGGAGACGAACACTGAAGCTTTCTTT
clone size: -; D gene: -; J gene: TRBJ1-3; V gene: TRBV3-1/TRBV3-2; CDR3 protein: CASSPNTIYF; CDR3 DNA: TGTGCCAGCAGCCCGAACACCATATATTTT
clone size: -; D gene: -; J gene: TRBJ1-3; V gene: TRBV30; CDR3 protein: CAWRVTGTYGNTIYF; CDR3 DNA: TGTGCCTGGAGGGTAACTGGGACATATGGAAACACCATATATTTT
clone size: -; D gene: TRBD2; J gene: TRBJ2-5; V gene: TRBV7-6; CDR3 protein: CASSLRGRASETQYF; CDR3 DNA: TGTGCCAGCAGCTTACGAGGGAGGGCCAGTGAGACCCAGTACTTC
clone size: -; D gene: TRBD1; J gene: TRBJ1-6; V gene: TRBV6-5; CDR3 protein: CASSTEQGDPLHF; CDR3 DNA: TGTGCCAGCAGTACCGAACAGGGGGATCCCCTCCACTTT
clone size: -; D gene: -; J gene: TRBJ1-1; V gene: TRBV18; CDR3 protein: CASSVRRGSTEAFF; CDR3 DNA: TGTGCCAGCTCAGTCCGACGGGGGAGCACTGAAGCTTTCTTT
clone size: few; D gene: TRBD1; J gene: TRBJ1-3; V gene: TRBV5-4; CDR3 protein: CASSLLPSGGGNTIYF; CDR3 DNA: TGTGCCAGCAGCTTGTTGCCCTCAGGGGGAGGAAACACCATATATTTT
clone size: -; D gene: -; J gene: TRBJ1-2; V gene: TRBV27; CDR3 protein: CASTLNPGVYGYTF; CDR3 DNA: TGTGCCAGCACCCTAAATCCAGGGGTTTACGGCTACACCTTC
clone size: few; D gene: -; J gene: TRBJ1-2; V gene: TRBV18; CDR3 protein: CASSPNTGDYGYTF; CDR3 DNA: TGTGCCAGCTCACCGAACACAGGAGACTATGGCTACACCTTC
clone size: -; D gene: -; J gene: TRBJ1-5; V gene: TRBV5-6; CDR3 protein: CASSSYSSNQPQHF; CDR3 DNA: TGTGCCAGCAGCTCTTATAGTAGCAATCAGCCCCAGCATTTT
clone size: few; D gene: -; J gene: TRBJ1-6; V gene: TRBV11-2; CDR3 protein: CASSLDQVASSPLHF; CDR3 DNA: TGTGCCAGCAGCTTAGACCAGGTTGCCAGCTCACCCCTCCACTTT
clone size: -; D gene: -; J gene: TRBJ2-7; V gene: TRBV7-2; CDR3 protein: CASSQSWRSPEQYF; CDR3 DNA: TGTGCCAGCAGCCAATCTTGGCGGTCCCCCGAGCAGTACTTC
clone size: once; D gene: -; J gene: TRBJ1-2; V gene: TRBV18; CDR3 protein: CASSPVAGLDYGYTF; CDR3 DNA: TGTGCCAGCTCACCAGTCGCGGGGCTTGACTATGGCTACACCTTC
clone size: -; D gene: TRBD1; J gene: TRBJ2-7; V gene: TRBV19; CDR3 protein: CASSQGGAGYEQYF; CDR3 DNA: TGTGCCAGTAGTCAAGGGGGCGCAGGGTACGAGCAGTACTTC
clone size: once; D gene: -; J gene: TRBJ1-5; V gene: TRBV19; CDR3 protein: CASSIDNPWSNQPQHF; CDR3 DNA: TGTGCCAGTAGTATTGACAACCCCTGGAGCAATCAGCCCCAGCATTTT
clone size: -; D gene: -; J gene: TRBJ2-6; V gene: TRBV5-1; CDR3 protein: CASSLALVAGANVLTF; CDR3 DNA: TGCGCCAGCAGCTTAGCGTTGGTGGCTGGGGCCAACGTCCTGACTTTC
clone size: -; D gene: TRBD2; J gene: TRBJ2-1; V gene: TRBV7-6; CDR3 protein: CACGATSGVRATEQFF; CDR3 DNA: TGTGCCTGCGGCGCGACTAGCGGGGTTAGGGCCACTGAGCAGTTCTTC
clone size: -; D gene: -; J gene: TRBJ2-2; V gene: TRBV24-1; CDR3 protein: CATSDLRDSEGTGELFF; CDR3 DNA: TGTGCCACCAGTGATTTACGGGATTCAGAGGGCACCGGGGAGCTGTTTTTT
clone size: few; D gene: TRBD1; J gene: TRBJ1-2; V gene: TRBV5-4; CDR3 protein: CASSFGTANYGYTF; CDR3 DNA: TGTGCCAGCAGCTTTGGGACAGCTAACTATGGCTACACCTTC
clone size: -; D gene: -; J gene: TRBJ1-3; V gene: TRBV29-1; CDR3 protein: CSVGGSSGNTIYF; CDR3 DNA: TGCAGCGTTGGTGGCAGCTCTGGAAACACCATATATTTT
clone size: -; D gene: -; J gene: TRBJ2-5; V gene: TRBV10-1; CDR3 protein: CASSESPGGQETQYF; CDR3 DNA: TGCGCCAGCAGTGAGTCCCCAGGAGGCCAAGAGACCCAGTACTTC
clone size: -; D gene: -; J gene: TRBJ1-6; V gene: TRBV2; CDR3 protein: CASRTSSSYNSPLHF; CDR3 DNA: TGTGCCAGCCGGACATCGAGCTCCTATAATTCACCCCTCCACTTT
clone size: -; D gene: -; J gene: TRBJ2-7; V gene: TRBV18; CDR3 protein: CASSPTTVTEQYF; CDR3 DNA: TGTGCCAGCTCACCAACGACAGTCACCGAGCAGTACTTC
clone size: -; D gene: TRBD1; J gene: TRBJ1-1; V gene: TRBV3-1/TRBV3-2; CDR3 protein: CASSQREGGLSETF; CDR3 DNA: TGTGCCAGCAGCCAAAGAGAAGGGGGCCTATCGGAGACCTTT
clone size: few; D gene: -; J gene: TRBJ1-5; V gene: TRBV19; CDR3 protein: CASSGARNQPQHF; CDR3 DNA: TGTGCCAGTAGTGGGGCCCGCAATCAGCCCCAGCATTTT
clone size: -; D gene: -; J gene: TRBJ1-4; V gene: TRBV28; CDR3 protein: CASSSGGRPNEKLFF; CDR3 DNA: TGTGCCAGCAGTTCGGGCGGGAGACCCAATGAAAAACTGTTTTTT
clone size: -; D gene: -; J gene: TRBJ2-5; V gene: TRBV2; CDR3 protein: CANSLGETQYF; CDR3 DNA: TGTGCCAACTCCCTCGGGGAGACCCAGTACTTC
clone size: -; D gene: -; J gene: TRBJ2-1; V gene: TRBV10-2; CDR3 protein: CASNFGIEQFF; CDR3 DNA: TGCGCCAGCAATTTCGGGATCGAGCAGTTCTTC
clone size: once; D gene: -; J gene: TRBJ2-1; V gene: TRBV19; CDR3 protein: CASRGDTGRIEQFF; CDR3 DNA: TGTGCCAGTAGGGGGGACACGGGACGAATTGAGCAGTTCTTC
clone size: -; D gene: TRBD2; J gene: TRBJ2-7; V gene: TRBV10-3; CDR3 protein: CATKAGDHSEQYF; CDR3 DNA: TGTGCCACAAAGGCGGGGGATCACAGCGAGCAGTACTTC
clone size: once; D gene: -; J gene: TRBJ2-2; V gene: TRBV29-1; CDR3 protein: CSVNVRGSDTGELFF; CDR3 DNA: TGCAGCGTTAACGTCCGGGGGAGTGACACCGGGGAGCTGTTTTTT
clone size: -; D gene: -; J gene: TRBJ2-1; V gene: TRBV3-1/TRBV3-2; CDR3 protein: CASSQDRFNEQFF; CDR3 DNA: TGTGCCAGCAGCCAAGACAGGTTCAATGAGCAGTTCTTC